The table lists the clone carrying this T cell receptor beta chain with many counts. Its antigen is still unknown. V shed 6 bases, J shed 2 bases, and the junction held 14 bases outside the gene matches. Germline assignment: CDR1 MDHEN and CDR2 SYDVKM. CDR3 length: 17 residues. Subjects aged 18 to 65 presented with newly diagnosed hyperthyroidism of less than 2 months' duration. The source of the sample is a study of T cells in Graves' hyperthyroidism and ophthalmopathy. Amplified regions were TCR beta CDR3 sequences from RNA transcripts. When the TCR CDR3 underwent first-round RT-PCR, the HTBI primer set was used. MiXCR was run by TCRdb on the multiplex PCR reads, yielding one entry per CDR3 protein. The repertoire has approximately 590,000 distinct CDR3 sequences, around 14% of them found once; the top ten carry under 8%. The study, taken as a whole, reports: Ophthalmopathy was predicted by the model a median of around 5.9 months ahead of onset. In blood, most of the thyroid clonotypes expanded above 0.001 were also present.

The TCR was taken from a woman between 25 and 40 years old with Graves' hyperthyroidism. Sequenced material: blood. This chain uses TRBV28 with TRBJ2-3; TRBD2 matches at 7 bases. CDR3 loop: CASRSQLGGIFTDTQYF. The DNA of the CDR3 is TGTGCCAGCAGATCACAATTGGGGGGGATCTTCACAGATACGCAGTATTTT. The full variable domain, with the rest looked up from reference TRBV28 and TRBJ2-3, is DVKVTQSSRYLVKRTGEKVFLECVQDMDHENMFWYRQDPGLGLRLIYFSYDVKMKEKGDIPEGYSVSREKKERFSLILESASTNQTSMYLCASRSQLGGIFTDTQYFGPGTRLTVL.